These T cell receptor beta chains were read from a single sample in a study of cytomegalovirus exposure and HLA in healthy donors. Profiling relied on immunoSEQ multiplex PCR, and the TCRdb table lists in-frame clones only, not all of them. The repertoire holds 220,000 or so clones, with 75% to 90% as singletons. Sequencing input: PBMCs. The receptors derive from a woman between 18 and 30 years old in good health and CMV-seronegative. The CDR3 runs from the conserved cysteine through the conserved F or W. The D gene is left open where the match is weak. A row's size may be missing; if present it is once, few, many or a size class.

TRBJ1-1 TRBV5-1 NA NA TGCGCCAGCAGCCTCCGAGCCGTGGCGACTGAAGCTTTCTTT CASSLRAVATEAFF
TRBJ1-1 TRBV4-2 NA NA TGTGCCAGCAGCCAAGATAGGGGGGAGGAGGCTTTCTTT CASSQDRGEEAFF
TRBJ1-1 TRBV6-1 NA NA TGTGCCAGCAGTGAAGGTAGGGGCACTGAAGCTTTCTTT CASSEGRGTEAFF
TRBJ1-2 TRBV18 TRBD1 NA TGTGCCAGCTCAGAGATGGGACAGGCTAACTATGGCTACACCTTC CASSEMGQANYGYTF
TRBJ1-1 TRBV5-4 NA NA TGTGCCAGCAGCTTAGGGGGAAAAATGAACACTGAAGCTTTCTTT CASSLGGKMNTEAFF
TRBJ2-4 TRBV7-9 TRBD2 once TGTGCCAGCAGCTCCGGGAGGCTAGCCAAAAACATTCAGTACTTC CASSSGRLAKNIQYF
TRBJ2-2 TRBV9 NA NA TGTGCCAGCAGCCCGAACACCGGGGAGCTGTTTTTT CASSPNTGELFF
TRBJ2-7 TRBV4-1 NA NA TGCGCCAGCAGCACGCCGGGACGGAGCTACGAGCAGTACTTC CASSTPGRSYEQYF
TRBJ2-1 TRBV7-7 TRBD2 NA TGTGCTAGCAGCTTAGATAGCGGGGGGGCACTCTCCAATGAGCAGTTCTTC CASSLDSGGALSNEQFF
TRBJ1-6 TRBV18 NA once TGTGCCAGCTCACCCCAGGCGGCAAATTCACCCCTCCACTTT CASSPQAANSPLHF
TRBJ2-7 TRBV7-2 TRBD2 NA TGTGCCAGCAGCACCCAAGCGGGATTCTCCTACGAGCAGTACTTC CASSTQAGFSYEQYF
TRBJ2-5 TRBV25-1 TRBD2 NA TGTGCCAGCAGCAGGACTAGCGGGGGAGAGACCCAGTACTTC CASSRTSGGETQYF